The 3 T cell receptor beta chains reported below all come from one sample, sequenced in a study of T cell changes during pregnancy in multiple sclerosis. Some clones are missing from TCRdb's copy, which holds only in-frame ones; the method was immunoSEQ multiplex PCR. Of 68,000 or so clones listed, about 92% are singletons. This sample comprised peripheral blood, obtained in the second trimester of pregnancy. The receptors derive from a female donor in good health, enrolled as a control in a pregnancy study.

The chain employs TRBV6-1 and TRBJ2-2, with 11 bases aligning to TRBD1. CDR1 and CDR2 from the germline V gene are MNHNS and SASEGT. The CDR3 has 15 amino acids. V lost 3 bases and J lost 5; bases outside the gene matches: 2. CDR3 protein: CASSEGTGGTGELFF. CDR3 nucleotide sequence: TGTGCCAGCAGTGAGGGGACAGGGGGAACCGGGGAGCTGTTTTTT.

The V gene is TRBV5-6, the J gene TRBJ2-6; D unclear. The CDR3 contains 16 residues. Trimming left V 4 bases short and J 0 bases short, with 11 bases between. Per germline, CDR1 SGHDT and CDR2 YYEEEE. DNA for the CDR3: TGTGCCAGCAGCCAAGATCCGGTCTCTGGGGCCAACGTCCTGACTTTC. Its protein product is CASSQDPVSGANVLTF.

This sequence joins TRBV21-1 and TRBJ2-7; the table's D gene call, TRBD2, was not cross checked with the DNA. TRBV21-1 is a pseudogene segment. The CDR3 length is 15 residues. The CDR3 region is CASTRTSGISYEQYF. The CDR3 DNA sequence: TGTGCCAGCACCCGGACTAGCGGGATCTCCTACGAGCAGTACTTC.